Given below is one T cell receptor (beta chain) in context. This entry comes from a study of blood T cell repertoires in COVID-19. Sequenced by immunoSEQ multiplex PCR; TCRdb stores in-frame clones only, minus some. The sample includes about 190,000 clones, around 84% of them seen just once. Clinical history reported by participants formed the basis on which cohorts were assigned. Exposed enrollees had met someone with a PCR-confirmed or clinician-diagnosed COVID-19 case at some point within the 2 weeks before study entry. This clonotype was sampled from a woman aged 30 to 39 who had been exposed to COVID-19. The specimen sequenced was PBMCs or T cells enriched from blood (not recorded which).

CDR3: CASSILIGSTEAFF. CDR3 nucleotides: TGTGCCAGTAGTATACTAATCGGGAGCACTGAAGCTTTCTTT. J is TRBJ1-1 and V is TRBV19; D is undetermined. Per germline, CDR1 LNHDA and CDR2 SQIVND (reference sequence). V shed 2 bases and J shed 4 bases, with 11 bases lying between them. CDR3 length: 14 amino acids. The variable domain in full, with the rest retrieved from reference TRBV19 and TRBJ1-1, is DGGITQSPKYLFRKEGQNVTLSCEQNLNHDAMYWYRQDPGQGLRLIYYSQIVNDFQKGDIAEGYSVSREKKESFPLTVTSAQKNPTAFYLCASSILIGSTEAFFGQGTRLTVV.